The text below deals with one TCR beta chain. The sample originates from a study of identifying expanded T cells in peripheral blood. TCRdb's table, derived via immunoSEQ multiplex PCR, lists solely in-frame clones and lacks some. The profile shows around 85,000 clones, approximately 90% of them singletons. The CDR3 sequence is 16 residues long. V lost 3 bases to trimming and J lost 8 bases, with 22 bases between them. Germline V gene data show CDR1 as MNHNS and CDR2 as SASEGT. The sequenced material came from blood. The chain has TRBV6-1 and TRBJ1-2, with D perhaps TRBD1 (6 bases). The clonotype comes from a person aged 18 to 75 in good health. CDR3 nucleotide sequence: TGTGCCAGCAGTGAGTCGGCAGGGGTGGGCTCGGGCGGCTACACCTTC. This encodes CASSESAGVGSGGYTF.